This is a list of T cell receptor beta chains from one sample in a study of T cells in narcolepsy. Here immunoSEQ multiplex PCR was the method, and the copy in TCRdb shows in-frame clones only, minus some. This table holds about 21,000 clones, roughly 94% found once. Sequenced sample: CD45RA- memory CD4+ T cells from PBMCs. These receptors were obtained from a human donor with narcolepsy. The CDR3 runs from the conserved cysteine through the conserved F or W. The order of the fields is J gene, V gene, clone size, D gene, CDR3 DNA, CDR3 protein. A D gene is named only where the DNA matches it firmly. Only part of the rows carry a size: once, few, many, or a class if the clone is expanded.

J: TRBJ1-5
V: TRBV18
size: NA
D: TRBD1
DNA: TGTGCCAGCTCACCCGGGACAGGGTTCGATCAGCCCCAGCATTTT
CDR3: CASSPGTGFDQPQHF

J: TRBJ2-5
V: TRBV7-8
size: NA
D: NA
DNA: TGTGCCAGCAGCTTAGACGAGGCGGCGAGGACCCAGTACTTC
CDR3: CASSLDEAARTQYF

J: TRBJ1-6
V: TRBV5-4
size: NA
D: TRBD1
DNA: TGTGCCAGCAGCACCGGACAGGACCGCTCCTATAATTCACCCCTCCACTTT
CDR3: CASSTGQDRSYNSPLHF

J: TRBJ2-2
V: TRBV9
size: once
D: TRBD2
DNA: TGTGCCAGCAGCGGCGGACTAGCGAGGACCGGGGAGCTGTTTTTT
CDR3: CASSGGLARTGELFF

J: TRBJ2-5
V: TRBV7-2
size: NA
D: NA
DNA: TGTGCCAGCAGCTTATTTGAAGAGACCCAGTACTTC
CDR3: CASSLFEETQYF

J: TRBJ2-1
V: TRBV7-3
size: once
D: TRBD1
DNA: TGTGCCAGCAGCTCACCGGGACAGGGTGTCCATGAGCAGTTCTTC
CDR3: CASSSPGQGVHEQFF

J: TRBJ2-7
V: TRBV27
size: NA
D: NA
DNA: TGTGCCAGCAGCTTGTCAGGGCCAACCTACGAGCAGTACTTC
CDR3: CASSLSGPTYEQYF

J: TRBJ2-3
V: TRBV14
size: NA
D: NA
DNA: TGTGCCACCAAGGGACTGCTCAGCACAGATACGCAGTATTTT
CDR3: CATKGLLSTDTQYF

J: TRBJ2-1
V: TRBV18
size: once
D: NA
DNA: TGTGCCAGCTCACGGAGGGGTCTCAATGAGCAGTTCTTC
CDR3: CASSRRGLNEQFF

J: TRBJ2-2
V: TRBV5-1
size: NA
D: NA
DNA: TGCGCCAGCAGCTTGGGCGTGGGGAACACCGGGGAGCTGTTTTTT
CDR3: CASSLGVGNTGELFF

J: TRBJ1-1
V: TRBV7-8
size: few
D: NA
DNA: TGTGCCAGCAGTCGCAGGGGTTACACTGAAGCTTTCTTT
CDR3: CASSRRGYTEAFF

J: TRBJ2-1
V: TRBV27
size: NA
D: NA
DNA: TGTGCCAGCAGCTCGACAGGATACAATGAGCAGTTCTTC
CDR3: CASSSTGYNEQFF

J: TRBJ2-7
V: TRBV7-8
size: NA
D: NA
DNA: TGTGCCAGCAGCTCAAACTCAGGGGAAAAGCAGTACTTC
CDR3: CASSSNSGEKQYF

J: TRBJ1-1
V: TRBV18
size: NA
D: NA
DNA: TGTGCCAGCTCACCACCCAGGAGGGGAACTGAAGCTTTCTTT
CDR3: CASSPPRRGTEAFF

J: TRBJ2-1
V: TRBV10-3
size: once
D: TRBD2
DNA: TGTGCCATCAGTGATGGTCTAGCGGGAGAAGCCCACAATGAGCAGTTCTTC
CDR3: CAISDGLAGEAHNEQFF

J: TRBJ2-1
V: TRBV30
size: NA
D: TRBD1
DNA: TGTGCCTGGGTCGCCGGGACAGGGTACGATGAGCAGTTCTTC
CDR3: CAWVAGTGYDEQFF

J: TRBJ2-7
V: TRBV5-1
size: NA
D: TRBD1
DNA: TGCGCCAGCAGCGGGACAGGGGGCCCCTACGAGCAGTACTTC
CDR3: CASSGTGGPYEQYF

J: TRBJ2-3
V: TRBV7-7
size: NA
D: TRBD1
DNA: TGTGCTAGCAGTGCCGGGACAGGGGGCGTAGATACGCAGTATTTT
CDR3: CASSAGTGGVDTQYF

J: TRBJ2-2
V: TRBV6-6
size: NA
D: TRBD1
DNA: TGTGCCAGCAGGTGGACAGGGGTTCGCACCGGGGAGCTGTTTTTT
CDR3: CASRWTGVRTGELFF

J: TRBJ2-3
V: TRBV29-1
size: NA
D: NA
DNA: TGCAGCGCCCGGCAGGATACGCAGTATTTT
CDR3: CSARQDTQYF

J: TRBJ2-3
V: TRBV2
size: NA
D: NA
DNA: TGTGCCAGCAAGGAGGTCGTGGGATGGAGAGATACGCAGTATTTT
CDR3: CASKEVVGWRDTQYF

J: TRBJ2-3
V: TRBV16
size: NA
D: NA
DNA: TGTGCCAGCAGCCAATCAGATGGATATACGCAGTATTTT
CDR3: CASSQSDGYTQYF

J: TRBJ1-2
V: TRBV6-1
size: NA
D: NA
DNA: TGTGCCAGCAGTGAATTAATTGGGGGCTACACCTTC
CDR3: CASSELIGGYTF